The TCR beta chain under discussion was sequenced for a study of blood T cell repertoires in COVID-19 (dated by TCRdb to the early 2020s). Broadly, across the study: Samples from collaborators originated in the United States, Italy and Spain and spanned both the acute and convalescent phases of COVID-19. The prospective study material was composed of cDNA or gDNA derived from T cells, B-cell-depleted T cells, or PBMCs. Subjects who had been exposed to COVID-19, were actively infected with it, or had recovered from it provided the deeply sampled blood TCRbeta repertoires that made up the dataset. A freely available public database, intended as a resource for researchers studying the immune response to SARS-CoV-2, is where the repertoires were released. Samples were obtained from the ongoing ImmuneRACE study (first 160 participants) and from over a thousand subjects provided by 6 global collaborators. A de-identified subject ID, COVID-19 status, age in years and sex were almost always included in the sample metadata. Where HLA class I and class II types were available, the types were taken from metadata supplied by the sample provider, not from assay-based typing.

TCRbeta CDR3 regions were amplified from genomic DNA using the immunoSEQ Assay, a bias-controlled multiplex PCR. In the paper's pipeline: Within the assay, amplification of reference gene primers was used to estimate how many nucleated cells each sample contained. To quantify the absolute abundance of each unique TCRbeta CDR3 rearrangement, sequence reads were collapsed and filtered. Productive Simpson clonality was computed per sample as the square root of Simpson's diversity index over productive rearrangements. Here the immuneACCESS table is served through TCRdb, limited to in-frame sequences with V and J called. Missing clones are a known gap in these copies; in checked studies unresolved V genes cover under half, and the rest lacks a known reason. V, J and clone size were drawn from that table, and D and trimming were deduced from the DNA. Present in this sample are 200,000 to 250,000 clones, approximately 90% of which were seen just once. Around 2.2% of the sample belongs to the ten largest clones.

Another Seattle source contributed samples from volunteer blood donors who had recovered from COVID-19. Whole blood was collected in K2EDTA tubes by collaborating institutions according to the institutions' own protocols. For TCRbeta analysis, collaborator samples were shipped as frozen whole blood, as isolated PBMCs, or as DNA extracted from either sample type. With respect to this clone: The antigen this receptor binds is unknown. One base away there is no much larger clone; base qualities are not given.

Relative to germline, V is 5 bases shorter and J is 2 bases shorter, with 15 bases between their ends. Taken from the germline V gene (reference sequence), the CDR1 and CDR2 loops are LNHDA and SQIVND. Counted from cysteine to phenylalanine, this CDR3 has 15 amino acids. This entry keeps only the CDR3 DNA: 45 bases, framed from base 1. Overall results and qualifications from the work: The quantity of clinical and demographic metadata differed by source and by participant and was supplied without curation.

The sample taken for sequencing was peripheral blood. The chain is encoded by TRBV19 joined to TRBJ1-1; 6 matching bases give a weak D call of TRBD1. The receptor comes from a man in his thirties or forties who had recovered from COVID-19. CDR3 sequence: CASSRGGAVNTEAFF. DNA sequence: TGTGCCAGTAGTCGGGGGGGGGCAGTTAACACTGAAGCTTTCTTT.